This T cell receptor (beta chain) appears in the sequencing data of a study of beta chain features in type 1 diabetes. This clone was picked up a small number of times. Germline CDR1 and CDR2: SGHNT and YYREEE (reference sequence). This CDR3 comprises 16 residues. V dropped 1 base and J dropped 5; count of bases not matched to a gene: 4. Sequencing targeted expressed TCRB transcripts, as all isolated RNA had been reverse transcribed. Sequencing used immunoSEQ multiplex PCR; TCRdb keeps in-frame clones, though not all of them. The table has more than 300,000 clones, less than 10% seen once. The receptor's source is a woman between 18 and 30 years old in good health. Sequencing was carried out using central memory CD4+ T cells from blood. The chain recombines TRBV5-4 with TRBJ2-2; 11 bases match TRBD2. The CDR3 loop is CASSLRSGRGTGELFF. For the CDR3, the DNA is TGTGCCAGCAGCTTGCGTAGCGGGAGGGGGACCGGGGAGCTGTTTTTT.